The TCR beta chain under discussion was sequenced for a study of CD8+ T cells in alopecia areata. In the study overall: Treated patients were dosed with oral tofacitinib, taking 5 to 10 mg twice daily. The duration of tofacitinib was 6 to 18 months, with 6 months off drug afterward.

Whole-study findings and limits: Lesional scalp, especially alopecia totalis/universalis, showed higher clonality than normal scalp.

The germline V and J ends were trimmed by 4 bases and 7 bases, with 9 bases remaining between them. The CDR3 is made up of 12 amino acids. The germline CDR1 and CDR2 sequences are SGHRS and YFSETQ. RNA extraction was followed by reverse transcription into cDNA, which acted as the sequencing template. Profiled with immunoSEQ multiplex PCR; TCRdb holds only in-frame clones, not every one. Here the sample spans 200,000 to 250,000 clones, approximately 52% being singletons. Regarding this clone: Its antigen is still unknown.

Samples from alopecia areata patients were lesional scalp punch biopsies and peripheral blood. The V gene is TRBV5-1, the J gene TRBJ2-1; D uncertain. The sequencing here drew on CD4+ T cells sorted from blood, taken at week 0. The TCR sequence derives from a human donor with alopecia areata. CDR3 bases: TGCGCCAGCAGCCTTCCGTCTAATGAGCAGTTCTTC. Encoded protein: CASSLPSNEQFF. Variable domain in full (rest from reference TRBV5-1 and TRBJ2-1): KAGVTQTPRYLIKTRGQQVTLSCSPISGHRSVSWYQQTPGQGLQFLFEYFSETQRNKGNFPGRFSGRQFSNSRSEMNVSTLELGDSALYLCASSLPSNEQFFGPGTRLTVL.